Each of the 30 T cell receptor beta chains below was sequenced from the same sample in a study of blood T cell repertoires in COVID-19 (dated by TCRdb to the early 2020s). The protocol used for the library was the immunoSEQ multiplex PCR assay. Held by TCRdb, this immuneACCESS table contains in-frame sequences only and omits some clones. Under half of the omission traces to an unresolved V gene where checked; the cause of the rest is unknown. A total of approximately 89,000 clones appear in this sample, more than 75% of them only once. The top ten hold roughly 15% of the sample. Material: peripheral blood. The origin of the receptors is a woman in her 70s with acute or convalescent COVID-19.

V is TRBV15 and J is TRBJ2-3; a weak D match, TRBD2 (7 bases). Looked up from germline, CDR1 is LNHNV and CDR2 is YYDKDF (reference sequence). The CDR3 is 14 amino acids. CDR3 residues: CAHSAGAGTDTQYF. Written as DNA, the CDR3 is TGTGCACACTCCGCGGGGGCTGGCACAGATACGCAGTATTTT. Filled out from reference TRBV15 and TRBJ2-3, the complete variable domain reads DAMVIQNPRYQVTQFGKPVTLSCSQTLNHNVMYWYQQKSSQAPKLLFHYYDKDFNNEADTPDNFQSRRPNTSFCFLDIRSPGLGDTAMYLCAHSAGAGTDTQYFGPGTRLTVL.

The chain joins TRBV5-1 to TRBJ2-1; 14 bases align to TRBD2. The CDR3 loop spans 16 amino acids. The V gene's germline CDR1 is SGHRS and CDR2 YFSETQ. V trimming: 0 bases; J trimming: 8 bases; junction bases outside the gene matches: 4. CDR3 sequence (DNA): TGCGCCAGCAGCTTGGGGACTAGCGGGAGGATGGATGAGCAGTTCTTC. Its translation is CASSLGTSGRMDEQFF. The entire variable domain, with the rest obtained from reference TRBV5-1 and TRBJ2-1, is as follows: KAGVTQTPRYLIKTRGQQVTLSCSPISGHRSVSWYQQTPGQGLQFLFEYFSETQRNKGNFPGRFSGRQFSNSRSEMNVSTLELGDSALYLCASSLGTSGRMDEQFFGPGTRLTVL.

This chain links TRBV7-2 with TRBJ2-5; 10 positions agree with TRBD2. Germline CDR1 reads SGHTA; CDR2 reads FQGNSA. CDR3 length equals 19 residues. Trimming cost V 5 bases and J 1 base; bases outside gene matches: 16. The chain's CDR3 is CASSVVGVRTSGLQETQYF. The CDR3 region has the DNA TGTGCCAGCAGCGTAGTTGGGGTCCGGACTAGCGGTCTCCAAGAGACCCAGTACTTC.

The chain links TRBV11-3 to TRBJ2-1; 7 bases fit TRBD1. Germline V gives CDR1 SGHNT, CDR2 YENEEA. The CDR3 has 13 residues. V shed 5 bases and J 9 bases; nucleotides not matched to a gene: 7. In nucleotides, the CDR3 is TGTGCCAGCAGCCCCACAGGGGCAGGTGAGCAGTTCTTC. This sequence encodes CASSPTGAGEQFF.

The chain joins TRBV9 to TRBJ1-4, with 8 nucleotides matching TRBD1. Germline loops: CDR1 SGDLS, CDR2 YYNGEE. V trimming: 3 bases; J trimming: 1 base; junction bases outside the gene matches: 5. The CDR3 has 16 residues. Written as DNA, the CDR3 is TGTGCCAGCAGCGCCCGGACAGGGCAAACTAATGAAAAACTGTTTTTT. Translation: CASSARTGQTNEKLFF.

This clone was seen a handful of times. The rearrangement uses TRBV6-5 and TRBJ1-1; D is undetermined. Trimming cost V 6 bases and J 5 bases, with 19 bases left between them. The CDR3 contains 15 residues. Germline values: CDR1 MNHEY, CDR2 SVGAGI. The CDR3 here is CASSEEPLPGTEAFF. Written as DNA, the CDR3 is TGTGCCAGCAGCGAGGAGCCGCTCCCGGGGACTGAAGCTTTCTTT.

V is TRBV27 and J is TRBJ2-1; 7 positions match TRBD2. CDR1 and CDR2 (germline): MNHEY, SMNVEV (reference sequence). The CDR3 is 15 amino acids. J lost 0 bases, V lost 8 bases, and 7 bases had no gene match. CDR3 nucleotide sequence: TGTGCCAGCGACCAAGCGGGGAGCTCCTACAATGAGCAGTTCTTC. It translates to CASDQAGSSYNEQFF.

The CDR3 reads CASSIAPFLDTQYF. The CDR3 DNA is TGTGCCAGTAGTATAGCCCCCTTCCTAGATACGCAGTATTTT. The rearrangement joins TRBV19 to TRBJ2-3; no clear D. The CDR3 runs to 14 residues. The germline V gene encodes CDR1 LNHDA and CDR2 SQIVND (reference sequence). V gave up 1 base and J gave up 5 bases, with 10 bases separating them.

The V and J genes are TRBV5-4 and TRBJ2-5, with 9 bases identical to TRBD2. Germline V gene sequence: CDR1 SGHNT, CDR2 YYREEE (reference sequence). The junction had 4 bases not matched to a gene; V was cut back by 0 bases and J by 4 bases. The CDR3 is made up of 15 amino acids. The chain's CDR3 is CASSLDKGLAETQYF. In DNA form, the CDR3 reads TGTGCCAGCAGCTTGGATAAGGGACTAGCAGAGACCCAGTACTTC. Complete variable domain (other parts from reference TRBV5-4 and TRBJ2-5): ETGVTQSPTHLIKTRGQQVTLRCSSQSGHNTVSWYQQALGQGPQFIFQYYREEENGRGNFPPRFSGLQFPNYSSELNVNALELDDSALYLCASSLDKGLAETQYFGPGTRLLVL.

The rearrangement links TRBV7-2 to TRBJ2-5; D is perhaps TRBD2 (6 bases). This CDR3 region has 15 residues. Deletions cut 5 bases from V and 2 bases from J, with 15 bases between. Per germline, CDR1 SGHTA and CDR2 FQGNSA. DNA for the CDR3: TGTGCCAGCAGCCAGGACCCGGGGGAGCAAGAGACCCAGTACTTC. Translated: CASSQDPGEQETQYF.

CDR3 sequence: CASSLHMNTEAFF. In nucleotides, the CDR3 is TGCGCCAGCAGCTTGCACATGAACACTGAAGCTTTCTTT. The genes are TRBV5-1 and TRBJ1-1; D is undetermined. Trimming stripped 1 base from V and 0 bases from J, with 4 bases between. Germline-derived CDR1 and CDR2 are SGHRS and YFSETQ. CDR3 length: 13 residues.

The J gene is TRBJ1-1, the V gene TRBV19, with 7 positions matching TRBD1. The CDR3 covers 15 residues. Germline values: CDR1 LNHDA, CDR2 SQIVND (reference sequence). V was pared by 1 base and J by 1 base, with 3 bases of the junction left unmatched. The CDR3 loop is CASSIAPGGNTEAFF. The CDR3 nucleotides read TGTGCCAGTAGTATAGCTCCAGGGGGGAACACTGAAGCTTTCTTT.

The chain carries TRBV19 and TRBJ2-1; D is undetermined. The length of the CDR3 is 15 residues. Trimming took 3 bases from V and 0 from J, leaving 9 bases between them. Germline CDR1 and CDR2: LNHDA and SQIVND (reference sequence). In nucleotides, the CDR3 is TGTGCCAGTAGTATCGCTGATAGCTCCTACAATGAGCAGTTCTTC. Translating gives CASSIADSSYNEQFF.

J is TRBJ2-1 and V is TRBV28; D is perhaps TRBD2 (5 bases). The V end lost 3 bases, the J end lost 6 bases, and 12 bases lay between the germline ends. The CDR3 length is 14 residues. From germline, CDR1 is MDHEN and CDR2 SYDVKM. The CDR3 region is CASSFGLASNEQFF. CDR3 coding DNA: TGTGCCAGCAGTTTCGGGCTAGCCAGCAATGAGCAGTTCTTC.

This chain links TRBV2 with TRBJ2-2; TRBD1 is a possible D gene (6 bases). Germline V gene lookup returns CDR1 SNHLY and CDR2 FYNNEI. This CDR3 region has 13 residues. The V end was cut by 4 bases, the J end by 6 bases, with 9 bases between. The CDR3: CASSVSGAGELFF. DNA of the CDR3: TGTGCCAGCAGTGTTTCAGGGGCCGGGGAGCTGTTTTTT.

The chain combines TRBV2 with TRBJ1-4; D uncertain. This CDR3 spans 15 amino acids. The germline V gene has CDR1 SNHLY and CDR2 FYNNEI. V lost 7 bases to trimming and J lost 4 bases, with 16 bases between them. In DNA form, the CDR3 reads TGTGCCAGCAAGCGGCAGGCTCTTATTAATGAAAAACTGTTTTTT. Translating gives CASKRQALINEKLFF.

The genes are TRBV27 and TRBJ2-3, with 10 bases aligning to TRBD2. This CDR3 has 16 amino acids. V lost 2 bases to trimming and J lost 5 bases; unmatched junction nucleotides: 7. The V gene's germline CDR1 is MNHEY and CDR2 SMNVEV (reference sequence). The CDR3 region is CASSLAPGLALDTQYF. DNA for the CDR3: TGTGCCAGCAGTTTAGCTCCGGGACTAGCGTTAGATACGCAGTATTTT.

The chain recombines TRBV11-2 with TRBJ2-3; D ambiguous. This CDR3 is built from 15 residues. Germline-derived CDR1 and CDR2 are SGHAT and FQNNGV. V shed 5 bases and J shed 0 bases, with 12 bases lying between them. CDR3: CASSILVTSTDTQYF. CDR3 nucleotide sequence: TGTGCCAGCAGCATTCTAGTCACTAGCACAGATACGCAGTATTTT.

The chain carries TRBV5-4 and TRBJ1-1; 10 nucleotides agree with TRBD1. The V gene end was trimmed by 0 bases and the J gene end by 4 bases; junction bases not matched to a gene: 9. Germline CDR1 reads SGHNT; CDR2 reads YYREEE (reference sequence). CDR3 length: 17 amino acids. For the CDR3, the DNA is TGTGCCAGCAGCTTGGCCGGGACAGGGGTGGGTGGCACTGAAGCTTTCTTT. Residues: CASSLAGTGVGGTEAFF.

The CDR3 region has the DNA TGTGCCAGCATACCAGCTGGGACAGGGGGTTTGAGAGGCTACACCTTC. This sequence encodes CASIPAGTGGLRGYTF. This chain uses TRBV5-6 with TRBJ1-2, with 11 bases fitting TRBD1. Germline V CDR1 and CDR2: SGHDT, YYEEEE. The CDR3 runs to 16 residues. After removal of 6 bases from V and 8 bases from J, the junction contained 15 bases not matched to a gene.

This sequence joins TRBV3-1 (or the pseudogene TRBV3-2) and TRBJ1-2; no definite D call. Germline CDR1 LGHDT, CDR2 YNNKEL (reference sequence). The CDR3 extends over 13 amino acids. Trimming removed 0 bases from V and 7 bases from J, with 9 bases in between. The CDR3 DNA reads TGTGCCAGCAGCCAAGACAGGTTTACTGGCTACACCTTC. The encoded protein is CASSQDRFTGYTF.

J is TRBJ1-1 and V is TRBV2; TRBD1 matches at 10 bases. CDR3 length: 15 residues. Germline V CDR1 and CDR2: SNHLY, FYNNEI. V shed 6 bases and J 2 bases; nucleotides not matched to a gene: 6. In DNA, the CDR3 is TGTGCCAGCAGAGACAGACAGGGGGCCAACACTGAAGCTTTCTTT. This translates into CASRDRQGANTEAFF.

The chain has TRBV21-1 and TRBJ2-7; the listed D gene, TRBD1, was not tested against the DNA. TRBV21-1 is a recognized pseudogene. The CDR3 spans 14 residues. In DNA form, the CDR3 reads TGTGCCAGCAGCAACCCCACAGGGGAGTGCGAGCAGTACGTC. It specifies CASSNPTGECEQYV.

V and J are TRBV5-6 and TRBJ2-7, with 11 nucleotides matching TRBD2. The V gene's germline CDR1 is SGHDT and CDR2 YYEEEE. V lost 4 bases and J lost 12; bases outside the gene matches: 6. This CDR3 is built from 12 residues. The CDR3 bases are TGTGCCAGCAGCCAAACTAGCGGGGGATGGTACGTC. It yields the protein CASSQTSGGWYV.

In DNA, the CDR3 is TGTGCCAGCAGCTTAGCTTCCGGAGGGGTTGGCTACACCTTC. Its protein is CASSLASGGVGYTF. J is TRBJ1-2 and V is TRBV7-9; D may be TRBD1 (5 bases). The germline gives CDR1 SEHNR, CDR2 FQNEAQ (reference sequence). Between the trimmed V and J ends, which lost 0 bases and 7 bases, there was a span of 12 bases. The CDR3 runs 14 residues.

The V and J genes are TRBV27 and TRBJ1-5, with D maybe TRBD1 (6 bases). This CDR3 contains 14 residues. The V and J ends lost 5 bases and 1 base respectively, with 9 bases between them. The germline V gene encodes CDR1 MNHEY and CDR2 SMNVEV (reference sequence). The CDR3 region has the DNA TGTGCCAGCAGTCTAGGACAGAGCAATCAGCCCCAGCATTTT. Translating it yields CASSLGQSNQPQHF.

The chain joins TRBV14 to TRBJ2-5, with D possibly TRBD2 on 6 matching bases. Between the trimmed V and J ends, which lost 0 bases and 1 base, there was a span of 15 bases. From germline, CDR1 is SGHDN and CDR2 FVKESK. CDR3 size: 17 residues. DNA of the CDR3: TGTGCCAGCAGCCAAGAGGAACGCGGGACTTTCCAAGAGACCCAGTACTTC. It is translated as CASSQEERGTFQETQYF.

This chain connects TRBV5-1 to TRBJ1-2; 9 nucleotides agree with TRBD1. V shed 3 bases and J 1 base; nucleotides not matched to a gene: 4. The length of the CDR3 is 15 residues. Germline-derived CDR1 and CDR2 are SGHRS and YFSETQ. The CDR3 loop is CASSWGTGNNYGYTF. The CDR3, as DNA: TGCGCCAGCAGCTGGGGGACAGGGAATAACTATGGCTACACCTTC.

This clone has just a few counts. CDR3 bases: TGTGCAAGTCGCTTACCTCCGGGACAGGTGAATAGAAACACCATATATTTT. It is translated as CASRLPPGQVNRNTIYF. This rearrangement joins TRBV12-2 to TRBJ1-3; the table assigns TRBD1, which was not confirmed against the DNA. TRBV12-2 represents a pseudogene. The CDR3 is 17 residues long.

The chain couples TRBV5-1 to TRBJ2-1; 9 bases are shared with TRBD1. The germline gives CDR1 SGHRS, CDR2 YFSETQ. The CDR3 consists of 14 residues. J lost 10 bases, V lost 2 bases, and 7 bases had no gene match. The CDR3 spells CASSFGDRDREQFF. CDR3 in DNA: TGCGCCAGCAGCTTCGGGGACAGGGATCGAGAGCAGTTCTTC.